What follows are 30 T cell receptor beta chains derived from one specimen sequenced in a study of blood T cell repertoires in COVID-19. The assay was immunoSEQ multiplex PCR, and TCRdb's table has in-frame clones only and misses some. The sample carries under 200,000 clones, about 88% recorded once. The sequencing sample was made of peripheral blood. The receptors were gathered from a man in his forties with active or convalescent COVID-19.

This chain joins TRBV5-1 and TRBJ2-2; D might be TRBD1 (5 bases). Germline-derived CDR1 and CDR2 are SGHRS and YFSETQ. Trimming stripped 4 bases from V and 0 bases from J, with 16 bases between. The CDR3 is 17 amino acids. In DNA, the CDR3 is TGCGCCAGCAGCCCGGATTATTGGGGCCCGAACACCGGGGAGCTGTTTTTT. It is translated as CASSPDYWGPNTGELFF.

In this sample, this clone turned up a few times. The V gene is TRBV5-1, the J gene TRBJ2-7; 7 bases are a match to TRBD1. J lost 5 bases, V lost 0 bases, and 2 bases had no gene match. This CDR3 spans 13 amino acids. The germline V gene has CDR1 SGHRS and CDR2 YFSETQ. The CDR3 DNA reads TGCGCCAGCAGCTTGGAACAGGGGAACGAGCAGTACTTC. It yields the protein CASSLEQGNEQYF.

The CDR3 coding sequence is TGTGCCACCAGTGTACCGGACAGGGCTAAAGATACGCAGTATTTT. As protein: CATSVPDRAKDTQYF. The chain combines TRBV24-1 with TRBJ2-3; 8 bases are a match to TRBD1. The CDR3 runs 15 residues. Losses at the gene ends were 5 bases for V and 5 bases for J; bases not matched to a gene: 8. CDR1 is KGHDR and CDR2 is SFDVKD in the germline V gene.

The gene calls are TRBV4-2 and TRBJ1-2; tentative D call: TRBD1 (6 bases). This CDR3 has 15 residues. V was cut by 0 bases and J by 5 bases, with 13 bases left in between. CDR1 is LGHNA and CDR2 is YNFKEQ in the germline V gene. DNA of the CDR3: TGTGCCAGCAGCCAAGACACCGGGACAACGTATGGCTACACCTTC. Its translation: CASSQDTGTTYGYTF.

The chain uses TRBV28 and TRBJ1-1; TRBD1 is a possible D gene (5 bases). This CDR3 has 14 residues. Germline-derived CDR1 and CDR2 are MDHEN and SYDVKM. The ends were cut back, 3 bases at V and 4 bases at J, with 12 bases in the middle. CDR3 bases: TGTGCCAGCAGTTTCCGGGGGGGTGGCACTGAAGCTTTCTTT. It codes for CASSFRGGGTEAFF.

The chain carries TRBV10-3 and TRBJ2-5; D might be TRBD1 (5 bases). This CDR3 is 13 amino acids long. In germline, CDR1 is ENHRY, CDR2 SYGVKD. Trimming stripped 4 bases from V and 3 bases from J, with 9 bases between. The CDR3 spells CAISGGGEETQYF. For the CDR3, the DNA is TGTGCCATCAGTGGGGGCGGTGAAGAGACCCAGTACTTC.

The CDR3 spells CASSSRAGGAYNEQFF. CDR3 sequence (DNA): TGTGCCAGCAGCTCCCGAGCGGGGGGCGCCTACAATGAGCAGTTCTTC. The chain couples TRBV7-3 to TRBJ2-1, with TRBD2 matching 9 bases. V gave up 4 bases and J gave up 2 bases; unmatched junction bases: 6. Germline assignment: CDR1 SGHTA and CDR2 FQGTGA. This CDR3 spans 16 amino acids.

The chain combines TRBV7-8 with TRBJ2-7; 10 nucleotides align to TRBD2. V was pared by 5 bases and J by 3 bases, with 7 bases of the junction left unmatched. CDR3 size: 15 residues. Per the germline V gene, CDR1 is SGHVS and CDR2 is FQNEAQ. The CDR3: CASSRTSGPDYEQYF. The CDR3 coding sequence is TGTGCCAGCAGCCGGACTAGCGGACCTGACTACGAGCAGTACTTC. The full variable domain, with the rest looked up from reference TRBV7-8 and TRBJ2-7, is GAGVSQSPRYKVAKRGQDVALRCDPISGHVSLFWYQQALGQGPEFLTYFQNEAQLDKSGLPSDRFFAERPEGSVSTLKIQRTQQEDSAVYLCASSRTSGPDYEQYFGPGTRLTVT.

The chain recombines TRBV2 with TRBJ2-5; the match to TRBD2 covers 12 bases. The germline gives CDR1 SNHLY, CDR2 FYNNEI. The CDR3 has 14 amino acids. The V segment lost 4 bases and the J segment 6 bases; nucleotides outside the gene matches: 3. CDR3 DNA sequence: TGTGCCAGCAGTGGACTAGCGGGAGTCAAGACCCAGTACTTC. This translates into CASSGLAGVKTQYF.

This clone was seen just once. This sequence joins TRBV7-9 and TRBJ1-1; maybe TRBD1 (5 bases). This CDR3 spans 15 amino acids. Per the germline V gene, CDR1 is SEHNR and CDR2 is FQNEAQ (reference sequence). V gave up 0 bases and J gave up 4 bases, with 12 bases separating them. The CDR3 nucleotides read TGTGCCAGCAGCTTAGCCCAGGGTAGTAGCACTGAAGCTTTCTTT. Protein sequence: CASSLAQGSSTEAFF.

This chain joins TRBV19 and TRBJ1-4; TRBD1 agrees at 8 bases. The CDR3 has 15 amino acids. With V trimmed by 8 bases and J by 5 bases, 10 bases remained unmatched. CDR1 LNHDA and CDR2 SQIVND come from the germline V gene (reference sequence). The CDR3 nucleotides read TGTGCCAGTGGAAGCGCAGGGACAGGCAATGAAAAACTGTTTTTT. Translation: CASGSAGTGNEKLFF.

This clone was seen once. The chain has TRBV11-3 and TRBJ2-7; 10 nucleotides align to TRBD2. The germline V gene encodes CDR1 SGHNT and CDR2 YENEEA. Germline trimming cut 1 base from V and 2 bases from J; bases unmatched to any gene: 5. CDR3 size: 16 residues. CDR3 protein: CASSLVSLAGTYEQYF. The CDR3 bases are TGTGCCAGCAGCTTAGTGTCACTAGCGGGAACCTACGAGCAGTACTTC. The full variable domain, with the rest looked up from reference TRBV11-3 and TRBJ2-7, is EAGVVQSPRYKIIEKKQPVAFWCNPISGHNTLYWYLQNLGQGPELLIRYENEEAVDDSQLPKDRFSAERLKGVDSTLKIQPAELGDSAVYLCASSLVSLAGTYEQYFGPGTRLTVT.

CDR3 DNA: TGTGCCAGTAGATGGGGGACAGCGAACACTGAAGCTTTCTTT. This translates into CASRWGTANTEAFF. The genes are TRBV19 and TRBJ1-1; 7 nucleotides align to TRBD1. CDR3 size: 14 residues. Germline assignment: CDR1 LNHDA and CDR2 SQIVND (reference sequence). Germline trimming cut 6 bases from V and 1 base from J; bases unmatched to any gene: 5.

The rearrangement uses TRBV15 and TRBJ2-7; 7 nucleotides match TRBD1. The V and J ends lost 1 base and 3 bases, in that order; junction bases with no gene match: 3. The CDR3 length is 14 residues. Per germline, CDR1 LNHNV and CDR2 YYDKDF (reference sequence). Written as DNA, the CDR3 is TGTGCCACCAGCAGAGCAGGGACAGACTACGAGCAGTACTTC. It codes for CATSRAGTDYEQYF.

The chain links TRBV14 to TRBJ2-7; D is ambiguous. V was clipped by 1 base and J by 6 bases, with 7 bases between them. The CDR3 runs to 12 residues. In germline, CDR1 is SGHDN, CDR2 FVKESK. The CDR3 sequence is CASSQARFEQYF. The DNA of the CDR3 is TGTGCCAGCAGCCAAGCCAGGTTCGAGCAGTACTTC.

This rearrangement joins TRBV6-2 or TRBV6-3 to TRBJ2-1; TRBD1 aligns across 8 bases. Germline V lookup: CDR1 MNHEY, CDR2 SVGEGT. This CDR3 spans 17 amino acids. J lost 5 bases, V lost 2 bases, and 11 bases had no gene match. The chain's CDR3 is CASSYPRTGKLDNEQFF. The CDR3 coding sequence is TGTGCCAGCAGTTACCCCCGGACAGGGAAATTGGACAATGAGCAGTTCTTC.

The chain carries TRBV5-1 and TRBJ1-4; TRBD1 matches 9 bases. The junction had 5 bases not matched to a gene; V was cut back by 0 bases and J by 8 bases. The CDR3 length is 15 residues. Germline V lookup: CDR1 SGHRS, CDR2 YFSETQ. The chain's CDR3 is CASSLEGTGREKLFF. CDR3 nucleotide sequence: TGCGCCAGCAGCTTGGAAGGGACAGGGAGAGAAAAACTGTTTTTT.

The rearrangement joins TRBV19 to TRBJ2-7, with a tentative D call TRBD2 (5 bases). The CDR3 sequence is 13 residues long. From germline, CDR1 is LNHDA and CDR2 SQIVND (reference sequence). V lost 0 bases and J lost 9, with 12 bases in between. The CDR3 loop reads CASSIDGRGVQYF. CDR3 sequence (DNA): TGTGCCAGTAGTATAGATGGCCGGGGTGTGCAGTACTTC.

A word on this clone: An end of the junction does not agree with germline; a read error may underlie this. The chain recombines TRBV7-2 with TRBJ1-4, with 7 bases that match TRBD1. This CDR3 is built from 16 residues. CDR1 and CDR2 (germline): SGHTA, FQGNSA. The CDR3 bases are TGTGCCAGCAGCTTACTTCCGGGACAGCCTAACGAAAAACTGTTTTTT. Its translation is CASSLLPGQPNEKLFF.

The chain combines TRBV4-1 with TRBJ1-4; TRBD1 matches at 7 bases. Trimming took 0 bases from V and 7 from J; bases not matched to a gene: 8. The CDR3 spans 16 residues. CDR1 is MGHRA, CDR2 YSYEKL, per germline. The CDR3 sequence is CASSQDRRTGGEKLFF. CDR3 DNA: TGCGCCAGCAGCCAAGATCGAAGGACAGGCGGTGAAAAACTGTTTTTT.

Here the CDR3 DNA reads TGTGCCAGCAGCTTAAATCCTTGGGAGATGACTTCAGTCTATGGCTACACCTTC. It codes for CASSLNPWEMTSVYGYTF. The chain combines TRBV11-3 with TRBJ1-2; D remains unclear. The CDR3 is 18 residues long. V lost 2 bases to trimming and J lost 4 bases, with 23 bases between them. The germline gives CDR1 SGHNT, CDR2 YENEEA.

The genes are TRBV29-1 and TRBJ2-7; D perhaps matches TRBD1 (5 bases). The V gene's germline CDR1 is SQVTM and CDR2 ANQGSEA. The V end lost 6 bases, the J end lost 4 bases, and 16 bases lay between the germline ends. The CDR3 runs 13 residues. The CDR3 bases are TGCAGCGTCACCTCTGTAGGGGATTACGAGCAGTACTTC. Translation gives CSVTSVGDYEQYF.

The rearrangement uses TRBV7-8 and TRBJ1-1; D call uncertain. The CDR3 contains 13 residues. Germline-derived CDR1 and CDR2 are SGHVS and FQNEAQ. V lost 1 base and J lost 7, with 10 bases in between. CDR3: CASSLGLGSEAFF. Here the CDR3 DNA reads TGTGCCAGCAGCTTAGGGTTGGGCAGTGAAGCTTTCTTT.

V gene TRBV5-6 combines with J gene TRBJ2-3, with TRBD2 matching 12 bases. The V gene's germline CDR1 is SGHDT and CDR2 YYEEEE. The CDR3 is made up of 16 amino acids. The junction had 4 bases not matched to a gene; V was cut back by 4 bases and J by 1 base. Written as DNA, the CDR3 is TGTGCCAGCAGCAAACGACTAGCGGGGGGCACAGATACGCAGTATTTT. Residues: CASSKRLAGGTDTQYF. The full variable domain, rest sourced from reference TRBV5-6 and TRBJ2-3, is DAGVTQSPTHLIKTRGQQVTLRCSPKSGHDTVSWYQQALGQGPQFIFQYYEEEERQRGNFPDRFSGHQFPNYSSELNVNALLLGDSALYLCASSKRLAGGTDTQYFGPGTRLTVL.

This clone was seen a single time. The rearrangement uses TRBV4-1 and TRBJ1-5; D may be TRBD1 (6 bases). Between the trimmed V and J ends, which lost 0 bases and 4 bases, there was a span of 10 bases. This CDR3 is built from 15 residues. Germline V gene lookup returns CDR1 MGHRA and CDR2 YSYEKL. This chain's CDR3 is CASSQEPGANQPQHF. The CDR3 nucleotides are TGCGCCAGCAGCCAAGAGCCAGGGGCAAATCAGCCCCAGCATTTT.

The rearrangement uses TRBV4-2 and TRBJ2-6, with TRBD1 identical over 7 bases. This CDR3 spans 18 amino acids. V trimming: 3 bases; J trimming: 0 bases; junction bases outside the gene matches: 8. Germline V gene lookup returns CDR1 LGHNA and CDR2 YNFKEQ. This CDR3 is CASSQADRASSGANVLTF. The DNA for the CDR3 is TGTGCCAGCAGCCAGGCCGACAGGGCTAGCTCTGGGGCCAACGTCCTGACTTTC.

The V gene is TRBV6-5, the J gene TRBJ1-2, with a possible D match to TRBD1 (5 bases). Germline V lookup: CDR1 MNHEY, CDR2 SVGAGI. Trimming stripped 0 bases from V and 3 bases from J, with 8 bases between. The CDR3 totals 14 residues. The CDR3 DNA reads TGTGCCAGCAGTTACTCTGGGGCACACTATGGCTACACCTTC. Protein product: CASSYSGAHYGYTF.

This clone occurred a few times. The gene calls are TRBV7-6 and TRBJ1-6, with a possible D match to TRBD1 (6 bases). CDR1 and CDR2 from the germline V gene are SGHVS and FNYEAQ. V was trimmed by 1 base and J by 8 bases, leaving 12 bases between them. This CDR3 is built from 15 residues. The CDR3 here is CASSLVSGADSPLHF. The CDR3 nucleotides read TGTGCCAGCAGCTTAGTATCAGGGGCAGATTCACCCCTCCACTTT.

The chain carries TRBV6-5 and TRBJ1-1, with D perhaps TRBD1 (5 bases). CDR3 length: 12 amino acids. Per germline, CDR1 MNHEY and CDR2 SVGAGI. Trimming stripped 6 bases from V and 8 bases from J, with 13 bases between. Here the CDR3 DNA reads TGTGCCAGCAGCCACGTGGGGGGGGAAGCTTTCTTT. This encodes CASSHVGGEAFF.

The V call is TRBV6-6, the J call TRBJ2-3, with 11 bases identical to TRBD2. The length of the CDR3 is 16 residues. The trim removed 4 bases at V and 4 bases at J, leaving 7 bases unmatched. From germline, CDR1 is MNHNY and CDR2 SVGAGI (reference sequence). CDR3 sequence: CASSSSSGGSPDTQYF. CDR3 DNA sequence: TGTGCCAGCAGTTCGTCTAGCGGGGGGTCCCCAGATACGCAGTATTTT.